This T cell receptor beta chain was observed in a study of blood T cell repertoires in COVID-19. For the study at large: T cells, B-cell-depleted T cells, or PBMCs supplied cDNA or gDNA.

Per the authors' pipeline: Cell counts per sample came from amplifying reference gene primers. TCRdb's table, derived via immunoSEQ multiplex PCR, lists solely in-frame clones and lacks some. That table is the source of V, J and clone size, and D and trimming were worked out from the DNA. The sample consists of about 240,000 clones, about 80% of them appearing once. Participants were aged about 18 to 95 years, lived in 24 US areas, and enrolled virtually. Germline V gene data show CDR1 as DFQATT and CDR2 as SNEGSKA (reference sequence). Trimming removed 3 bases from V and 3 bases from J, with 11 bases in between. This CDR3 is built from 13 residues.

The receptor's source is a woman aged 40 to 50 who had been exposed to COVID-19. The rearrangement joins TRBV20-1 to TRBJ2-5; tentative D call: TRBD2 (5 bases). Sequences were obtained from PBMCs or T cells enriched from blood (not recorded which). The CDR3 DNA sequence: TGCAGTGCTAGTACCCACGGGGAAGAGACCCAGTACTTC. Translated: CSASTHGEETQYF.